Shown below are 8 T cell receptor beta chains from a single sample sequenced in a study of blood T cell repertoires in COVID-19. Profiled with immunoSEQ multiplex PCR; TCRdb holds only in-frame clones, not every one. Here the sample spans hundreds of thousands of clones, 75% to 90% being singletons. The sequencing input was peripheral blood. These receptors all stem from a woman aged 70-85 years with COVID-19, enrolled during active disease.

V usage is TRBV12-2 and J usage is TRBJ2-7; TRBD1 was called by the table and not checked on the DNA. TRBV12-2 corresponds to a pseudogene. The CDR3 is made up of 15 amino acids. DNA for the CDR3: TGTGCAAGTCGCTTAGTGACAGGGGTCCCCTACGAGCAGTACTTC. Amino acid sequence: CASRLVTGVPYEQYF.

The chain uses TRBV27 and TRBJ2-3, with TRBD2 matching over 11 bases. Germline V lookup: CDR1 MNHEY, CDR2 SMNVEV (reference sequence). Losses at the gene ends were 6 bases for V and 2 bases for J; bases not matched to a gene: 4. The length of the CDR3 is 15 residues. CDR3 amino acids: CASRGLAESTDTQYF. The CDR3 DNA follows: TGTGCCAGCAGGGGACTAGCGGAGTCCACAGATACGCAGTATTTT.

This clone has more than one count but fewer than ten. V usage is TRBV21-1 and J usage is TRBJ1-3. TRBV21-1 is noted as a pseudogene. The CDR3 loop spans 14 amino acids. For the CDR3, the DNA is TGTGCCAGCAGCAATCGGGTATCTGGAAACACCATATATTTT. Translated: CASSNRVSGNTIYF.

This chain joins TRBV2 and TRBJ1-2, with a possible D match to TRBD1 (5 bases). CDR1 is SNHLY and CDR2 is FYNNEI in the germline V gene. V lost 0 bases and J 8 bases, leaving 13 bases between the germline ends. The CDR3 has 14 amino acids. CDR3 in DNA: TGTGCCAGCAGTGAAGCAGGGAGGGGACGGGGCTACACCTTC. Amino acids: CASSEAGRGRGYTF.

This clone showed up just once. The rearrangement links TRBV4-1 to TRBJ2-2; D is possibly TRBD2 (6 bases). The germline CDR1 and CDR2 sequences are MGHRA and YSYEKL. This CDR3 is 15 amino acids long. Trimming stripped 4 bases from V and 1 base from J, with 10 bases between. The DNA of the CDR3 is TGCGCCAGCAGCCCCTGGGGGGAGAACACCGGGGAGCTGTTTTTT. As protein: CASSPWGENTGELFF.

The genes are TRBV3-1 (or the pseudogene TRBV3-2) and TRBJ2-7; 7 nucleotides line up with TRBD1. In germline, CDR1 is LGHDT, CDR2 YNNKEL (reference sequence). The CDR3 extends over 14 amino acids. The J segment lost 2 bases and the V segment lost 3 bases, leaving 4 bases of the junction unmatched. CDR3 sequence (DNA): TGTGCCAGCAGCCAGGCACAGGGGCCCTACGAGCAGTACTTC. Residues: CASSQAQGPYEQYF.

The chain combines TRBV15 with TRBJ2-7, with TRBD1 matching over 8 bases. The CDR3 spans 14 residues. With 2 bases clipped from V and 3 bases from J, the junction kept 3 bases outside the gene matches. Germline lookup yields CDR1 LNHNV and CDR2 YYDKDF (reference sequence). As DNA, the CDR3 is TGTGCCACCAGCAGATCACAGGGGGACTACGAGCAGTACTTC. This translates into CATSRSQGDYEQYF.

The CDR3 bases are TGCGCCAGCAGCTTGGAATGGGGGGACTATGGCTACACCTTC. This gives the protein CASSLEWGDYGYTF. The V and J genes are TRBV5-1 and TRBJ1-2, with TRBD1 as a possible D gene (5 bases). The germline V gene encodes CDR1 SGHRS and CDR2 YFSETQ. Trimming pared 0 bases from V and 3 bases from J, leaving 9 bases between. This CDR3 spans 14 amino acids.